This TCR beta chain originates from a study of T cell clonality in common variable immunodeficiency. Study observations and caveats: Shared TCRbeta clones were fewer between CVID subjects than controls. Common variable immunodeficiency TCR beta sequences reportedly had fewer deletions and N-nucleotide insertions.

Trimming shortened V by 1 base and J by 4 bases, and 16 bases separated the two germline ends. The length of the CDR3 is 15 residues. Germline V lookup: CDR1 DFQATT, CDR2 SNEGSKA (reference sequence). Of CVID subjects, around 16 were female and roughly 29 male, mean age approximately 40. This clone occurred many times. No antigen is known for it. The read stops 3 residues short of the end of the CDR3; the missing end is completed from the germline J gene. Sequenced by immunoSEQ multiplex PCR; TCRdb stores in-frame clones only, minus some. Observed in the sample are 30,000 to 40,000 clones, none of them singletons.

This receptor was taken from a human donor with common variable immunodeficiency. The sample taken for sequencing was peripheral blood mononuclear cells. The chain links TRBV20-1 to TRBJ1-2; a possible D gene is TRBD1 (5 bases). The CDR3 DNA, read in part, is TGCAGTGCTAGAGCTAGCGCGGGCAGGGTCTATGGC. Its translation is CSARASAGRVYG. The whole CDR3 sequence reads CSARASAGRVYGYTF.